This TCR beta chain was sequenced for a study of T cell responses to AZD1222 COVID-19 vaccine. For the study at large: Pooling covered second doses at about 4 or about 12 weeks. Overall study findings and caveats: Nearly half of spike-specific TCRs reportedly target variant regions that are unmutated in the B.1.351 and B.1.1.7 variants. CD4 TCRs associated with vaccination spanned spike, dominating at 160-218 and 743-854.

Libraries were prepared by immunoSEQ multiplex PCR; TCRdb keeps only in-frame clonotypes and omits some of them. This sample yields about 150,000 clones, of which around 90% are seen a single time; roughly 5% belongs to the top ten. A note on this clone: Antigen unknown.

The clonotype originates from an adult in good health. Here the sequenced sample was peripheral blood, taken on day 0 of AZD1222 vaccination.

CDR3 nucleotide sequence: TGCGCCAGCACCTCGACAGGCACAGATACGCAGTATTTT. Its protein is CASTSTGTDTQYF. This chain connects TRBV5-1 to TRBJ2-3, with a tentative D call TRBD1 (5 bases). The CDR3 has 13 residues. V was pared by 6 bases and J by 1 base, with 9 bases between. Germline values: CDR1 SGHRS, CDR2 YFSETQ.